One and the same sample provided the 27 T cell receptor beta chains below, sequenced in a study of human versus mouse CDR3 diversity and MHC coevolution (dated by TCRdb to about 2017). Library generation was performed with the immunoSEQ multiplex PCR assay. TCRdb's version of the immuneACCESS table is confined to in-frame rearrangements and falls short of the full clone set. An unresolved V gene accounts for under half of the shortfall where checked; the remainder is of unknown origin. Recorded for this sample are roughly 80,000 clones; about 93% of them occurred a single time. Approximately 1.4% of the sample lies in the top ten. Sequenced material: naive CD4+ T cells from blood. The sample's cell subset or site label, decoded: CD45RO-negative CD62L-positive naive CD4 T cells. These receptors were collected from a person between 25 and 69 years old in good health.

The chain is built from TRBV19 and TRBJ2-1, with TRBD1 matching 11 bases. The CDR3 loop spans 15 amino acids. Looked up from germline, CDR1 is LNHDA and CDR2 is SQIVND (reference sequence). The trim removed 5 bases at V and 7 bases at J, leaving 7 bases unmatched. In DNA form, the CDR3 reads TGTGCCAGTAGTTTTGGGACAGGGGGTAGGAATGAGCAGTTCTTC. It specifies CASSFGTGGRNEQFF.

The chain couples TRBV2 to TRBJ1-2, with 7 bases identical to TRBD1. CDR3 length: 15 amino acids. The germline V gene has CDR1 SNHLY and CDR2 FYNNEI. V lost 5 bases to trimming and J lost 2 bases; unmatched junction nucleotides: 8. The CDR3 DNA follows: TGTGCCAGCAGTACCGCCGACAGGGTCAACTATGGCTACACCTTC. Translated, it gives CASSTADRVNYGYTF.

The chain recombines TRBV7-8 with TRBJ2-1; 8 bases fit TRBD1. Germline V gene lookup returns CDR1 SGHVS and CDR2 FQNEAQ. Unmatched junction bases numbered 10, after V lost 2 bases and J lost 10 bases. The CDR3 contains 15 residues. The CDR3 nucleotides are TGTGCCAGCAGCTTATGGGGACAGGCCCTAAGGGAGCAGTTCTTC. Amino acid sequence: CASSLWGQALREQFF.

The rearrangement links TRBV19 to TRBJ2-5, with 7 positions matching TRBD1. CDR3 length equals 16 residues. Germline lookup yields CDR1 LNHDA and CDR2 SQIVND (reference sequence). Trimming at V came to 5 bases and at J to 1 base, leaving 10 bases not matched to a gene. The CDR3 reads CASSVTGTAAQETQYF. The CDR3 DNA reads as TGTGCCAGTAGTGTTACCGGGACAGCGGCCCAAGAGACCCAGTACTTC.

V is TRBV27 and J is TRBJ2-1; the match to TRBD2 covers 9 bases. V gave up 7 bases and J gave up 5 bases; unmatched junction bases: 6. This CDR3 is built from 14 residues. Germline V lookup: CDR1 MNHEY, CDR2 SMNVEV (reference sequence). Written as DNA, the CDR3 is TGTGCCAGCAAGTACTCTAGCGGGAACAATGAGCAGTTCTTC. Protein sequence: CASKYSSGNNEQFF.

The CDR3 DNA sequence: TGTGCCAGCAGCGTAGGATCAGTTTCAAGACCCGGGGAAAAACTGTTTTTT. It is translated as CASSVGSVSRPGEKLFF. This chain uses TRBV9 with TRBJ1-4; unclear D gene. The CDR3 is made up of 17 amino acids. V was cut by 0 bases and J by 8 bases, with 20 bases left in between. Germline V gene data show CDR1 as SGDLS and CDR2 as YYNGEE.

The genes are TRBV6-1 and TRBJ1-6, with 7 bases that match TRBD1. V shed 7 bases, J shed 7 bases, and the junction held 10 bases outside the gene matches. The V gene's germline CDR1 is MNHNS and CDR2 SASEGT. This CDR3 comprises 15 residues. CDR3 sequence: CASTRDGTVNSPLHF. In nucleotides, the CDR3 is TGTGCCAGCACCAGGGATGGGACAGTGAATTCACCCCTCCACTTT.

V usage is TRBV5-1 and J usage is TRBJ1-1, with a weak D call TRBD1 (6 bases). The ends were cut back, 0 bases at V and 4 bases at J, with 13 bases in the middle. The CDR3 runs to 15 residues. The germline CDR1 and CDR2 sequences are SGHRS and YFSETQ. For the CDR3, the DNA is TGCGCCAGCAGCTTGGAGGGCAGGGGACCCACTGAAGCTTTCTTT. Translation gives CASSLEGRGPTEAFF.

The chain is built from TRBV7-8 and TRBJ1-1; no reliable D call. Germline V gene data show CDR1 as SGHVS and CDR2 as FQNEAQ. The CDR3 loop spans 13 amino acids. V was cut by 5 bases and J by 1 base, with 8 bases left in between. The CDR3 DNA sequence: TGTGCCAGCAGCCTAAATACGAACACTGAAGCTTTCTTT. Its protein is CASSLNTNTEAFF.

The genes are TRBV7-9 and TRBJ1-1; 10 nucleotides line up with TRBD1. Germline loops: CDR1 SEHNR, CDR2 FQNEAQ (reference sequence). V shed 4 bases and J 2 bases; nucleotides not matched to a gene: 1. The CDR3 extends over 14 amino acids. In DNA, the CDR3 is TGTGCCAGCAGCTGGGACAGGGGTAACACTGAAGCTTTCTTT. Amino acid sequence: CASSWDRGNTEAFF.

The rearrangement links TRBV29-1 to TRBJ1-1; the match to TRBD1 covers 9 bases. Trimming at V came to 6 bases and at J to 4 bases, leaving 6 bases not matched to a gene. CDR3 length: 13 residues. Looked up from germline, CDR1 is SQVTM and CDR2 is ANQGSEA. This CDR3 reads CSVRTGASTEAFF. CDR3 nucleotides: TGCAGCGTGCGGACAGGGGCGAGCACTGAAGCTTTCTTT.

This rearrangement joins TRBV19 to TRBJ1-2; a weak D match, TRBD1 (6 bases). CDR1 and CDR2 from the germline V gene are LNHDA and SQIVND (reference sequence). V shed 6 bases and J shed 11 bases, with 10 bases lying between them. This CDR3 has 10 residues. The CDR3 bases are TGTGCCAGTAGAGGACAGACATACACCTTC. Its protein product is CASRGQTYTF. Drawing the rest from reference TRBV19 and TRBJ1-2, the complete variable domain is DGGITQSPKYLFRKEGQNVTLSCEQNLNHDAMYWYRQDPGQGLRLIYYSQIVNDFQKGDIAEGYSVSREKKESFPLTVTSAQKNPTAFYLCASRGQTYTFGSGTRLTVV.

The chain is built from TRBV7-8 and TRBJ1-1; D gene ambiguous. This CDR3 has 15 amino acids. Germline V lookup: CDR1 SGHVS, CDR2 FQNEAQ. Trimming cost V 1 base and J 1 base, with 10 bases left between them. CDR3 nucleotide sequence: TGTGCCAGCAGCTTAGTGCGGCTCTCGAACACTGAAGCTTTCTTT. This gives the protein CASSLVRLSNTEAFF.

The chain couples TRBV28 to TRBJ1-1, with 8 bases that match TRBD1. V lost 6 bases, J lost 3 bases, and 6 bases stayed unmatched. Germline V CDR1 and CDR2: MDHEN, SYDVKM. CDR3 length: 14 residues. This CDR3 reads CASRTGQGDTEAFF. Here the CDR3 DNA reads TGTGCCAGCAGAACCGGACAGGGTGACACTGAAGCTTTCTTT.

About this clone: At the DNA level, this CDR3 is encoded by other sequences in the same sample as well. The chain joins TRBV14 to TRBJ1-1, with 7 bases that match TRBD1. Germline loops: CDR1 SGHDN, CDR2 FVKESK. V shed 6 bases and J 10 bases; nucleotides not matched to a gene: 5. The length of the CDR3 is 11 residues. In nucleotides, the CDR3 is TGTGCCAGCAGTTCACAGGGGAGAGCTTTCTTT. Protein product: CASSSQGRAFF. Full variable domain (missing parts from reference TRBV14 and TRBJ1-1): EAGVTQFPSHSVIEKGQTVTLRCDPISGHDNLYWYRRVMGKEIKFLLHFVKESKQDESGMPNNRFLAERTGGTYSTLKVQPAELEDSGVYFCASSSQGRAFFGQGTRLTVV.

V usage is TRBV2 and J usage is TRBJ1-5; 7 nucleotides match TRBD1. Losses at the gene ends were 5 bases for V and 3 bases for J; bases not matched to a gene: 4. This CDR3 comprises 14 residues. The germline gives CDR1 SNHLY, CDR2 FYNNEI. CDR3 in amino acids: CASSLDRVNQPQHF. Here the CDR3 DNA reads TGTGCCAGCAGTCTAGACAGGGTCAATCAGCCCCAGCATTTT. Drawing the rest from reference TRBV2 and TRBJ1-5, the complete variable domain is EPEVTQTPSHQVTQMGQEVILRCVPISNHLYFYWYRQILGQKVEFLVSFYNNEISEKSEIFDDQFSVERPDGSNFTLKIRSTKLEDSAMYFCASSLDRVNQPQHFGDGTRLSIL.

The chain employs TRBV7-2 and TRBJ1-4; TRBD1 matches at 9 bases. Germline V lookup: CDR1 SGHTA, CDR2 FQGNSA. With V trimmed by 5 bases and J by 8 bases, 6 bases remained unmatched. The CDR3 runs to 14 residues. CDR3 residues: CASSPDRGDEKLFF. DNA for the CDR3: TGTGCCAGCAGCCCGGACAGGGGAGACGAAAAACTGTTTTTT.

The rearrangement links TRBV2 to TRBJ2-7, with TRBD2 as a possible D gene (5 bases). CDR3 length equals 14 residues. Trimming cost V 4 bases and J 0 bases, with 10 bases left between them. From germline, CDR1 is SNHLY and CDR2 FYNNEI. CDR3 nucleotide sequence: TGTGCCAGCAGTGTTGGGAGATCCTCCTACGAGCAGTACTTC. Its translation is CASSVGRSSYEQYF. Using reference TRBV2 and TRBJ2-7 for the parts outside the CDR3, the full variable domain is EPEVTQTPSHQVTQMGQEVILRCVPISNHLYFYWYRQILGQKVEFLVSFYNNEISEKSEIFDDQFSVERPDGSNFTLKIRSTKLEDSAMYFCASSVGRSSYEQYFGPGTRLTVT.

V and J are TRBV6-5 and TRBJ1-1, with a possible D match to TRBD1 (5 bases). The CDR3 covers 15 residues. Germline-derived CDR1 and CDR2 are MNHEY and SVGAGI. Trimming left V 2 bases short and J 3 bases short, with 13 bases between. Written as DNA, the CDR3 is TGTGCCAGCAGTTACGGTCCAGGGCGTGACACTGAAGCTTTCTTT. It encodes CASSYGPGRDTEAFF.

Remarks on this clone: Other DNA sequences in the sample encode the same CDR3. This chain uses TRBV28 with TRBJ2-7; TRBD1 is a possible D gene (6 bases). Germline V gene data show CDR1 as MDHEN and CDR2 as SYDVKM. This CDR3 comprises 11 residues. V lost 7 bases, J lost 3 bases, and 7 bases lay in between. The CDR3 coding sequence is TGTGCCAGCACGACAGGCTACGAGCAGTACTTC. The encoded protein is CASTTGYEQYF.

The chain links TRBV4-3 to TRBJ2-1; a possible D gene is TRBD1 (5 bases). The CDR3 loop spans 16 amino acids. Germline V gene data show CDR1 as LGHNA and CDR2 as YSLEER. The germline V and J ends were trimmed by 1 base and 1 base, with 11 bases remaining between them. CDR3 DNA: TGCGCCAGCAGCCAAGGGGGCCTGAGGTCCTACAATGAGCAGTTCTTC. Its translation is CASSQGGLRSYNEQFF.

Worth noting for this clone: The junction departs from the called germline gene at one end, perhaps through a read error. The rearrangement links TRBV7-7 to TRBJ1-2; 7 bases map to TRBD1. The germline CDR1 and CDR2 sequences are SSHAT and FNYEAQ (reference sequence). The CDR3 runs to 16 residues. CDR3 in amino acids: CASSLVRTGNLYGYTF. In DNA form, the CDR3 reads TGTGCTAGCAGCTTAGTGCGGACAGGAAACCTCTATGGCTACACCTTC.

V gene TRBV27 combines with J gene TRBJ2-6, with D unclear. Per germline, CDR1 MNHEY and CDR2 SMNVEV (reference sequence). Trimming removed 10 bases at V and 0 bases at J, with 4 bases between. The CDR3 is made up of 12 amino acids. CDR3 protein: CATNSGANVLTF. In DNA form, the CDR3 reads TGTGCCACTAACTCTGGGGCCAACGTCCTGACTTTC.

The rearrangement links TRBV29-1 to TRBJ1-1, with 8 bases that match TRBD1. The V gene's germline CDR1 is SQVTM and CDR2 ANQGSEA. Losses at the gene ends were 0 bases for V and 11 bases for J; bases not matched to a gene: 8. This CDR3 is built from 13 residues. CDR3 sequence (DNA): TGCAGCGTTGAAGATCAGCAGGGGGCGAGGGCTTTCTTT. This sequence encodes CSVEDQQGARAFF.

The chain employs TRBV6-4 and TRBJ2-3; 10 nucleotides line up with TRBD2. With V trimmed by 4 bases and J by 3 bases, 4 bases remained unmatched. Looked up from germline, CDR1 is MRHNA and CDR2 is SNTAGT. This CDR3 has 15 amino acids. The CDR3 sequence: CASSAGLAHTDTQYF. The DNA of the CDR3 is TGTGCCAGCAGTGCGGGACTAGCGCATACAGATACGCAGTATTTT.

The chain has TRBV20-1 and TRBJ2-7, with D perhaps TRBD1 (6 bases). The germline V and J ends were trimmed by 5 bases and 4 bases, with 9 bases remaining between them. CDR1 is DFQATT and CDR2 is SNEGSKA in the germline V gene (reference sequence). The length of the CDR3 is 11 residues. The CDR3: CSARQEYEQYF. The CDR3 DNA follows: TGCAGTGCTCGACAGGAGTACGAGCAGTACTTC.

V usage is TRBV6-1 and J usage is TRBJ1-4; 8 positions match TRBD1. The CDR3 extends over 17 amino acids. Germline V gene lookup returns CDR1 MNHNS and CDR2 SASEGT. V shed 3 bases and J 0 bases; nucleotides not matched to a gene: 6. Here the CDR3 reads CASSDPQGAATNEKLFF. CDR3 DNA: TGTGCCAGCAGTGACCCGCAGGGGGCTGCAACTAATGAAAAACTGTTTTTT.